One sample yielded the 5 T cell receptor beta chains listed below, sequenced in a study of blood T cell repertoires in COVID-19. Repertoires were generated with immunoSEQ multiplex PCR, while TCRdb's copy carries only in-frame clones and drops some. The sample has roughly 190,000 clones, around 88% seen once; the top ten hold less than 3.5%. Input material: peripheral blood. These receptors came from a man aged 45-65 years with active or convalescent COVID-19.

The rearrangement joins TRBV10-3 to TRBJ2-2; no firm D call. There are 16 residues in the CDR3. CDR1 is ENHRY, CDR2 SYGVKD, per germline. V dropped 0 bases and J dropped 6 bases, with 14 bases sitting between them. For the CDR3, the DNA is TGTGCCATCAGTGAGTCTGGGCGTTACCAGGCCGGGGAGCTGTTTTTT. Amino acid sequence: CAISESGRYQAGELFF.

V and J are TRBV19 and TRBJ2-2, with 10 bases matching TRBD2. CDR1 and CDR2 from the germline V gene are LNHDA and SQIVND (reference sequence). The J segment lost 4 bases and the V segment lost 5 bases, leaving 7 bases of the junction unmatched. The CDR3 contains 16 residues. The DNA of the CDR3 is TGTGCCAGTAGTCCCCAGCGGGGGGGCGGCACCGGGGAGCTGTTTTTT. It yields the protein CASSPQRGGGTGELFF.

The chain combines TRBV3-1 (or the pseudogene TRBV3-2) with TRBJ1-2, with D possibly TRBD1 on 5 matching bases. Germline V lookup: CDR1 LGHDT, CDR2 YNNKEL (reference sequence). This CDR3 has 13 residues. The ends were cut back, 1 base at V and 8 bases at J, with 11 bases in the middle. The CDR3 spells CASSQGRRGGYTF. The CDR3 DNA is TGTGCCAGCAGCCAAGGCAGGAGGGGAGGCTACACCTTC.

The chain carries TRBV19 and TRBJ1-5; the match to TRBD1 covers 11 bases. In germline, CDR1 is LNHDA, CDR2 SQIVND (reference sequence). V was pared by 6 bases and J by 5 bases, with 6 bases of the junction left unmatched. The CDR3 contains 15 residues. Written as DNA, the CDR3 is TGTGCCAGTAGAACACCGGGACAGGGGGATCAGCCCCAGCATTTT. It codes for CASRTPGQGDQPQHF.

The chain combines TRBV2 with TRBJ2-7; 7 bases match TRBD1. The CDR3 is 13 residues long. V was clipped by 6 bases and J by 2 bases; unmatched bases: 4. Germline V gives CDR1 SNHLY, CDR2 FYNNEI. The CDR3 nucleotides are TGTGCCAGCAGCGGACAGGACCCCTACGAGCAGTACTTC. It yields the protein CASSGQDPYEQYF.